Each of the 27 T cell receptor beta chains below was sequenced from the same sample in a study of immune evolution from preneoplasia to lung adenocarcinoma. Generated by immunoSEQ multiplex PCR, the TCRdb table keeps only in-frame clones and is missing some. The sample records 25,000 to 30,000 clones, about two thirds being singletons. The sequencing input was FFPE invasive lung adenocarcinoma tissue. The receptors originated from a person aged 55 to 75 with invasive lung adenocarcinoma. Some clones in this sample may be carry-over from other donors' samples.

CDR3 sequence (DNA): TGTGCCAGCAGCTTAAAGGGCTATGAGCAGTTCTTC. Its translation: CASSLKGYEQFF. The genes are TRBV7-9 and TRBJ2-1; D not certain. Germline assignment: CDR1 SEHNR and CDR2 FQNEAQ (reference sequence). The CDR3 is made up of 12 amino acids. Trimming left V 2 bases short and J 8 bases short, with 7 bases between.

This clone was found once. The chain employs TRBV6-6 and TRBJ1-2, with D maybe TRBD1 (6 bases). V was trimmed by 7 bases and J by 7 bases, leaving 13 bases between them. The CDR3 totals 12 residues. The germline V gene encodes CDR1 MNHNY and CDR2 SVGAGI (reference sequence). CDR3 in amino acids: CASKRQGGGYTF. CDR3 bases: TGTGCCAGCAAACGGCAAGGGGGTGGCTACACCTTC.

This rearrangement joins TRBV6-5 to TRBJ1-4; 7 positions agree with TRBD1. In germline, CDR1 is MNHEY, CDR2 SVGAGI. The CDR3 has 15 residues. Unmatched junction bases numbered 3, after V lost 5 bases and J lost 0 bases. CDR3 protein: CASSQGGATNEKLFF. The CDR3 bases are TGTGCCAGCAGTCAGGGGGGGGCAACTAATGAAAAACTGTTTTTT.

The V and J genes are TRBV5-1 and TRBJ1-3; D uncertain. The CDR3 length is 13 residues. V was cut by 0 bases and J by 4 bases, with 5 bases left in between. Per germline, CDR1 SGHRS and CDR2 YFSETQ. In DNA, the CDR3 is TGCGCCAGCAGCTTGGAATTAGGAAACACCATATATTTT. Residues: CASSLELGNTIYF.

This chain connects TRBV5-1 to TRBJ2-3, with 7 bases matching TRBD1. Germline CDR1 is SGHRS and CDR2 is YFSETQ. The J segment lost 8 bases and the V segment lost 2 bases, leaving 5 bases of the junction unmatched. The CDR3 length is 13 residues. The CDR3 DNA sequence: TGCGCCAGCAGCTTCGAGGGGGCAGGTACGCAGTATTTT. Translation gives CASSFEGAGTQYF.

This clone was counted a few times. This specimen includes other DNA sequences encoding the same CDR3. The chain uses TRBV27 and TRBJ1-1; 7 bases map to TRBD1. The CDR3 is 15 amino acids. Germline CDR1 reads MNHEY; CDR2 reads SMNVEV (reference sequence). V shed 5 bases and J 3 bases; nucleotides not matched to a gene: 9. The CDR3 DNA follows: TGTGCCAGCAGTCCTCGGACAGGCGGGGACACTGAAGCTTTCTTT. This encodes CASSPRTGGDTEAFF.

The V call is TRBV25-1, the J call TRBJ2-3; D gene ambiguous. Germline V CDR1 and CDR2: MGHDK, SYGVNS. There are 15 residues in the CDR3. V lost 1 base and J 0 bases, leaving 8 bases between the germline ends. The CDR3 reads CASSESTSSTDTQYF. The CDR3 nucleotides are TGTGCCAGCAGTGAATCCACCTCTAGCACAGATACGCAGTATTTT. The full variable domain, its missing parts supplied by reference TRBV25-1 and TRBJ2-3, is EADIYQTPRYLVIGTGKKITLECSQTMGHDKMYWYQQDPGMELHLIHYSYGVNSTEKGDLSSESTVSRIRTEHFPLTLESARPSHTSQYLCASSESTSSTDTQYFGPGTRLTVL.

The chain combines TRBV28 with TRBJ2-3, with D perhaps TRBD1 (6 bases). Looked up from germline, CDR1 is MDHEN and CDR2 is SYDVKM. V lost 5 bases and J 7 bases, leaving 10 bases between the germline ends. The CDR3 is made up of 12 amino acids. The CDR3: CASSRRGYTQYF. The CDR3 nucleotides read TGTGCCAGCAGTCGCAGGGGATATACGCAGTATTTT.

This chain links TRBV27 with TRBJ2-1; tentatively, D is TRBD1 (5 bases). V lost 6 bases and J 4 bases, leaving 19 bases between the germline ends. CDR1 and CDR2 from the germline V gene are MNHEY and SMNVEV (reference sequence). The CDR3 contains 16 residues. The CDR3 reads CASSSIRQTPYNEQFF. CDR3 DNA: TGTGCCAGCAGCTCCATCCGACAGACCCCATACAATGAGCAGTTCTTC.

V usage is TRBV20-1 and J usage is TRBJ2-1; D call uncertain. CDR1 and CDR2 (germline): DFQATT, SNEGSKA (reference sequence). The CDR3 is 11 residues long. V shed 3 bases and J shed 6 bases, with 6 bases lying between them. As DNA, the CDR3 is TGCAGTGCTAGCAGGATCAATGAGCAGTTCTTC. Translated: CSASRINEQFF.

J is TRBJ2-7 and V is TRBV11-3; 8 bases match TRBD2. The CDR3 runs 14 residues. The germline gives CDR1 SGHNT, CDR2 YENEEA. V shed 4 bases and J 7 bases; nucleotides not matched to a gene: 9. The CDR3 protein is CASSSSRERGEQYF. The DNA for the CDR3 is TGTGCCAGCAGCTCTTCTCGGGAGCGGGGGGAGCAGTACTTC.

The chain employs TRBV10-3 and TRBJ2-7, with 8 bases aligning to TRBD2. The CDR3 covers 13 residues. Germline V gene sequence: CDR1 ENHRY, CDR2 SYGVKD. The junction had 5 bases not matched to a gene; V was cut back by 6 bases and J by 4 bases. The CDR3 is CAIRIAGPYEQYF. CDR3 in DNA: TGTGCCATCAGGATAGCGGGACCTTACGAGCAGTACTTC.

This clone was seen only once. CDR3 sequence reads: CASSQDSLSNYGYTF. The CDR3 DNA sequence: TGTGCCAGCAGCCAAGATAGCTTATCTAACTATGGCTACACCTTC. The chain employs TRBV4-2 and TRBJ1-2; D call uncertain. CDR3 length: 15 residues. V was cut by 0 bases and J by 0 bases, with 8 bases left in between. Per the germline V gene, CDR1 is LGHNA and CDR2 is YNFKEQ.

With regard to this clone: Other DNA variants within this sample encode the same CDR3. The genes are TRBV4-2 and TRBJ2-2, with D hard to call. The CDR3 is made up of 13 amino acids. Germline V gene data show CDR1 as LGHNA and CDR2 as YNFKEQ. V gave up 1 base and J gave up 2 bases, with 2 bases separating them. The CDR3 sequence: CASSQGNTGELFF. In nucleotides, the CDR3 is TGTGCCAGCAGCCAAGGAAACACCGGGGAGCTGTTTTTT.

The V gene is TRBV28, the J gene TRBJ1-5, with 7 bases matching TRBD1. CDR1 and CDR2 (germline): MDHEN, SYDVKM. The length of the CDR3 is 15 residues. J lost 5 bases, V lost 3 bases, and 7 bases had no gene match. CDR3 coding DNA: TGTGCCAGCAGTTTCCGAGGGGGCTGGTATCAGCCCCAGCATTTT. Translation gives CASSFRGGWYQPQHF.

V gene TRBV6-6 combines with J gene TRBJ2-7; TRBD2 matches 8 bases. The CDR3 runs 12 residues. Germline V lookup: CDR1 MNHNY, CDR2 SVGAGI (reference sequence). Losses at the gene ends were 10 bases for V and 3 bases for J; bases not matched to a gene: 5. The CDR3 sequence is CATRAGGYEQYF. DNA for the CDR3: TGTGCCACCAGGGCGGGAGGCTACGAGCAGTACTTC.

The J gene is TRBJ2-3, the V gene TRBV9; 7 nucleotides line up with TRBD1. The germline gives CDR1 SGDLS, CDR2 YYNGEE. V trimming: 4 bases; J trimming: 3 bases; junction bases outside the gene matches: 8. The CDR3 has 15 amino acids. The CDR3 region is CASSIRDRKTDTQYF. CDR3 nucleotide sequence: TGTGCCAGCAGCATTCGGGACAGAAAAACAGATACGCAGTATTTT.

V usage is TRBV19 and J usage is TRBJ1-5; weak D call: TRBD1 (5 bases). Trimming left V 6 bases short and J 0 bases short, with 18 bases between. Looked up from germline, CDR1 is LNHDA and CDR2 is SQIVND (reference sequence). The CDR3 spans 17 residues. CDR3 region: CASSHPRGDVSNQPQHF. The CDR3 DNA reads as TGTGCCAGTAGCCATCCCCGCGGGGACGTTAGCAATCAGCCCCAGCATTTT.

The J gene is TRBJ2-1, the V gene TRBV14; TRBD1 matches 7 bases. Germline trimming cut 5 bases from V and 6 bases from J; bases unmatched to any gene: 4. The germline V gene encodes CDR1 SGHDN and CDR2 FVKESK. This CDR3 has 13 residues. CDR3 loop: CASSSYRGNEQFF. Written as DNA, the CDR3 is TGTGCCAGCAGCTCGTACAGGGGCAATGAGCAGTTCTTC.

V is TRBV28 and J is TRBJ2-1; TRBD2 agrees at 9 bases. Germline V gene data show CDR1 as MDHEN and CDR2 as SYDVKM. J was trimmed by 7 bases and V by 8 bases; bases with no gene match: 12. The CDR3 extends over 15 amino acids. This chain's CDR3 is CASAPGLAGQNEQFF. The CDR3 DNA follows: TGTGCCAGCGCCCCGGGGCTAGCGGGACAGAATGAGCAGTTCTTC.

CDR3 region: CASRTRNTEAFF. The CDR3 DNA reads as TGTGCCAGCAGAACAAGAAACACTGAAGCTTTCTTT. The J gene is TRBJ1-1, the V gene TRBV6-6; D is unresolved. Germline CDR1 reads MNHNY; CDR2 reads SVGAGI (reference sequence). The CDR3 has 12 amino acids. The ends were cut back, 6 bases at V and 2 bases at J, with 7 bases in the middle.

The chain is built from TRBV28 and TRBJ2-3, with D unclear. Germline-derived CDR1 and CDR2 are MDHEN and SYDVKM. The CDR3 loop spans 12 amino acids. V lost 4 bases and J lost 2, with 4 bases in between. CDR3 residues: CASSYNTDTQYF. The CDR3 nucleotides read TGTGCCAGCAGTTATAACACAGATACGCAGTATTTT.

The chain carries TRBV7-8 and TRBJ2-2, with D uncertain. V dropped 1 base and J dropped 4 bases, with 10 bases sitting between them. Per the germline V gene, CDR1 is SGHVS and CDR2 is FQNEAQ. The CDR3 spans 15 residues. CDR3 nucleotide sequence: TGTGCCAGCAGCTTAGGGGTAGCCGGCACCGGGGAGCTGTTTTTT. This sequence encodes CASSLGVAGTGELFF.

This clone turned up a few times. The chain combines TRBV18 with TRBJ1-5; TRBD1 aligns across 8 bases. In germline, CDR1 is KGHSH, CDR2 LQKENI. V dropped 6 bases and J dropped 2; count of bases not matched to a gene: 3. The CDR3 is made up of 14 amino acids. Here the CDR3 DNA reads TGTGCCAGCTCTGAACAGGGGGGCAATCAGCCCCAGCATTTT. Its protein product is CASSEQGGNQPQHF.

The chain links TRBV18 to TRBJ2-5; 7 nucleotides match TRBD1. CDR1 is KGHSH, CDR2 LQKENI, per germline. V lost 1 base to trimming and J lost 5 bases; unmatched junction nucleotides: 7. There are 15 residues in the CDR3. CDR3: CASSPRQGQGETQYF. The CDR3 DNA is TGTGCCAGCTCACCACGACAGGGCCAAGGGGAGACCCAGTACTTC.

This rearrangement joins TRBV6-4 to TRBJ2-5; D not certain. There are 12 residues in the CDR3. The ends were cut back, 8 bases at V and 4 bases at J, with 11 bases in the middle. From germline, CDR1 is MRHNA and CDR2 SNTAGT. CDR3 residues: CASRTPGETQYF. The CDR3 coding sequence is TGTGCCAGCCGAACGCCCGGAGAGACCCAGTACTTC.

The genes are TRBV2 and TRBJ2-2, with no clear D. Germline V gene data show CDR1 as SNHLY and CDR2 as FYNNEI. The V end was cut by 4 bases, the J end by 8 bases, with 11 bases between. This CDR3 is built from 13 residues. The CDR3 DNA reads as TGTGCCAGCAGTGGGGCGGTAGGGGGGGAGCTGTTTTTT. It specifies CASSGAVGGELFF. Drawing the rest from reference TRBV2 and TRBJ2-2, the complete variable domain is EPEVTQTPSHQVTQMGQEVILRCVPISNHLYFYWYRQILGQKVEFLVSFYNNEISEKSEIFDDQFSVERPDGSNFTLKIRSTKLEDSAMYFCASSGAVGGELFFGEGSRLTVL.